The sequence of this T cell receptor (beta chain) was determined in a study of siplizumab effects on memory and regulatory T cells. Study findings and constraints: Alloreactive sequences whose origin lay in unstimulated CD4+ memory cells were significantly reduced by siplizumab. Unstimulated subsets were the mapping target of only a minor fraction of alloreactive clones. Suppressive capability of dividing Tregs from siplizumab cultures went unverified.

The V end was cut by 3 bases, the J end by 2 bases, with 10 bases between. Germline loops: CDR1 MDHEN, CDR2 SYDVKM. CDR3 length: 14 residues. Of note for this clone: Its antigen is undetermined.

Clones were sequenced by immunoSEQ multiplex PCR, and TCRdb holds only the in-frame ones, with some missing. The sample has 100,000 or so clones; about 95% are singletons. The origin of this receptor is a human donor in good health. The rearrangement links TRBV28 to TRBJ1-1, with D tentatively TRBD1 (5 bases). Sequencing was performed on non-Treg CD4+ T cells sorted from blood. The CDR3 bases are TGTGCCAGCAGTTTGGGGGACCCTAACACTGAAGCTTTCTTT. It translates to CASSLGDPNTEAFF.